Given below is one TCR beta chain in context. Its antigen remains unidentified. The junction departs from germline at one end; a sequencing error may be responsible. 5'RACE with 10-nucleotide random UMIs produced the cDNA. One entry per CDR3 protein, called by TCRdb with MiXCR from the 5' RACE reads. The table records more than 50,000 distinct CDR3 sequences, about 10% of them present only once. The data belong to a study of neurological immune-mediated disorders. Regarding the study as a whole: In HTLV-1-associated myelopathy, TCR clonal expansion was greatest, whereas multiple sclerosis had the least, falling below healthy controls.

Sequenced: PBMCs. The source is a man between 60 and 70 years old in good health.

This CDR3 is CASSRTGTGVAEEAFF. CDR3 DNA: TGTGCCAGCAGCCGAACCGGGACAGGGGTCGCGGAGGAAGCCTTCTTT. V is TRBV7-2 and J is TRBJ1-1; the match to TRBD1 covers 10 bases. CDR3 length equals 16 residues. Germline V lookup: CDR1 SGHTA, CDR2 FQGNSA.